This TCR beta chain was identified in a study of shared clonotypes between healthy human individuals (TCRdb year 2020). For the wider study: Three men and two women, aged 18 to 49 years, made up the cohort. Between about 0.85 and 8.9 billion PBMCs per donor were obtained by leukapheresis. To estimate repertoire size and how much clonotypes are shared between individuals, the study performed deep sequencing of blood TCR repertoires from 4 to 6 healthy adults. To increase sequencing depth and limit assay-specific biases, different laboratories used diverse techniques to prepare libraries and sequence TCR repertoires. For each donor, three plates each were used for CD4 naive and CD4 memory, two plates were used for CD8 naive, and one plate was used for CD8 memory. What the study reported, not specific to this receptor: Naive subsets generally had larger estimated clonotype richness than memory subsets. Only blood was sampled, and tissue TCR repertoires likely differ from those in blood. Even with the large sequencing depth, rarefaction of the sorted-subset datasets indicated that sequencing was incomplete. Across several donors, approximately 5% of naive CD4, 3.5% of naive CD8, approximately 2.5% of memory CD4, and about 0.4% of memory CD8 clonotypes were shared. Higher generation probabilities were observed for clonotypes shared by all four sorted-subset donors than for non-shared clonotypes. Pairwise subsampling indicated that sequencing depth was expected to affect the degree of clonotype sharing among donors. Because the study included a small number of donors, the genetic and exposure-history diversity represented was limited.

The germline V gene supplies CDR1 SGHDN and CDR2 FVKESK. The V and J ends are trimmed by 3 bases and 2 bases, leaving 10 bases between them. Taken from cysteine to phenylalanine, the CDR3 has 15 residues. The kept DNA is CDR3 alone, 45 bases in frame from the first base. For this clone: Its antigen is still unknown. There are no base qualities to consult, and no much larger clone falls within one base.

Using the deep immunoSEQ assay, TCR CDR3 regions were amplified from genomic DNA by multiplex PCR. Extracted genomic DNA from each cell subset was distributed evenly across all wells of several immunoSEQ 96-well plates, and each plate was treated as a replicate. For sorted subsets, roughly 200 ng of genomic DNA, equivalent to 30,000 or so T cell genomes, went into each replicate PCR. Purified libraries were measured with a Qubit 3.0 fluorometer, size-checked on a Bioanalyzer 2100, and measured again with the KAPA Library Quantification kit. Every immunoSEQ 96-well plate was sequenced on a separate single-read 150-cycle Illumina NextSeq 550 flow cell. As for the original processing: Because the immunoSEQ output held only junctional sequences and lacked quality scores, the filtering could not match the filtering applied to full-length reads. Sequences were annotated with PyIR, a Python wrapper for IgBLAST v1.9, and V/J genes and CDR3 were assigned using IMGT germline references. Reads were removed for weak V/J assignments (E-value above 1e-6), missing CDR3, stop codons, out-of-frame junctions, or ambiguous translated residues. V3J clonotypes were defined as sequences sharing the same inferred V gene, J gene, and CDR3 amino acid sequence. The percentage overlap between two repertoires was calculated by dividing the number of shared unique clonotypes by the size of the smaller repertoire. Richness of each repertoire was evaluated using RTK rarefaction, the Chao1 estimator, and Recon v2.1 estimates of unobserved clonotypes. OLGA was used to compute generation probabilities for all TCRbeta clonotypes that the gDNA method yielded from a few donors. The clones in this table, taken by TCRdb from immuneACCESS, are in-frame only. Not every clone is retained; where verified, under half of the shortfall comes from an unresolved V gene, and the cause of the rest is unknown. The V and J calls and clone size are taken from that table; D and trimming were inferred from the DNA. The sample data list about 2.4 million clones, and just over 90% of these were observed just once. The leading ten clones occupy 0.14% of the sample.

The donors were healthy, HIV-negative adults with no recently reported acute infections or vaccinations. Only Caucasian adults living in Nashville, Tennessee, USA were represented among the donors. CD4+ T cells were enriched by magnetic negative selection; naive cells were then positively selected on CD45RA, and the negative fraction formed the memory subset. After blood collection by leukapheresis, PBMCs were isolated using Ficoll-Histopaque density gradient centrifugation and then cryopreserved in the vapor phase of liquid nitrogen. Analytical flow cytometry was used to check the purity and quantity of every magnetically sorted T cell population. Genomic DNA was isolated from each sorted fraction and quantified by UV absorbance on a Nanodrop 2000c.

Recombination joined TRBV14 with TRBJ2-2; the D gene cannot be named for sure. The sequence was obtained from a man aged 18 to 29 in good health. Sequencing was done on a sample of naive CD4+ T cells sorted from blood. This specimen's cell subset or site label, interpreted: CD45RA+ positively selected. The nucleotides read TGTGCCAGCAGCCAGCAGAACTCCAACACCGGGGAGCTGTTTTTT. Its product reads: CASSQQNSNTGELFF. Where the CDR3 stops, the reference TRBV14 and TRBJ2-2 genes take over; the full variable domain is EAGVTQFPSHSVIEKGQTVTLRCDPISGHDNLYWYRRVMGKEIKFLLHFVKESKQDESGMPNNRFLAERTGGTYSTLKVQPAELEDSGVYFCASSQQNSNTGELFFGEGSRLTVL.